This TCR beta chain was sequenced for a study of shared clonotypes between healthy human individuals. The V gene lost 4 bases and the J gene lost 2 bases, with 16 bases spanning the gap. CDR1 and CDR2 from the germline V gene are SGHRS and YFSETQ. The CDR3 covers 16 residues. TCRdb keeps only in-frame clones here, not all; method: immunoSEQ multiplex PCR. The sample holds 1.4 million to 1.5 million clones; roughly 96% are singletons and the top ten take about 1%. The sample comprised naive CD4+ T cells sorted from blood. Stated subset: CD45RA+ positively selected. This clonotype was sampled from a man aged 30-40 years in good health. The chain has TRBV5-1 and TRBJ1-3; D unclear. The CDR3 nucleotides are TGCGCCAGCAGCGGCCAATTGGGCTCAACTGGAAACACCATATATTTT. Protein product: CASSGQLGSTGNTIYF.